This T cell receptor beta chain was sequenced during a study of OX40 agonist ivuxolimab in advanced cancers. The sample holds a few counts of this clone. Its matching antigen is unknown. V lost 5 bases to trimming and J lost 3 bases; unmatched junction nucleotides: 7. The CDR3 is made up of 14 amino acids. Germline CDR1 reads MNHEY; CDR2 reads SMNVEV (reference sequence). Study-wide results and caveats: Among expanded peripheral T cells, antigen specificity went undetermined. The study observed clonal expansion of CD4+ and CD8+ blood T cells by week 6 at 0.1 to 3.0 mg/kg.

Profiled with immunoSEQ multiplex PCR; TCRdb holds only in-frame clones, not every one. The repertoire holds tens of thousands of clones, with approximately 86% as singletons. The receptor was isolated from an adult with an advanced solid tumor such as melanoma, head and neck, liver or kidney cancer. Sequencing was performed on CD4+ or CD8+ T cells sorted from blood, taken in a trial of the OX40 agonist ivuxolimab. The chain carries TRBV27 and TRBJ2-7; the match to TRBD1 covers 7 bases. CDR3 DNA: TGTGCCAGCAGTGAACAGGGGCGGCTCTACGAGCAGTACTTC. Protein: CASSEQGRLYEQYF.